This T cell receptor beta chain stems from a study of shared clonotypes between healthy human individuals (dated by TCRdb to 2020 to 2022). At the level of the whole study: A couple of women and three men aged 18 to 49 years were included in the cohort. For each donor, three plates each were used for CD4 naive and CD4 memory, two plates were used for CD8 naive, and one plate was used for CD8 memory. Blood TCR repertoires of about 5 healthy adults were deeply sequenced to estimate repertoire size and the extent of clonotype sharing between individuals. To increase sequencing depth and limit assay-specific biases, different laboratories used diverse techniques to prepare libraries and sequence TCR repertoires. Between about 0.85 and 8.9 billion PBMCs per donor were obtained by leukapheresis. The paper as a whole reports these results and caveats: Pairwise subsampling indicated that sequencing depth was expected to affect the degree of clonotype sharing among donors. Rarefaction of sorted-subset datasets indicated incomplete sequencing despite the large sequencing depth. Sharing across a handful of donors was observed for around 5% of naive CD4, 3% to 3.5% of naive CD8, 2% to 2.5% of memory CD4, and roughly 0.4% of memory CD8 clonotypes. Compared with non-shared clonotypes, clonotypes shared by all four sorted-subset donors had higher generation probabilities. Naive subsets generally had larger estimated clonotype richness than memory subsets did. Sampling was restricted to blood, and TCR repertoires in tissue are likely to differ from TCR repertoires in blood. Because the study included a small number of donors, the genetic and exposure-history diversity represented was limited.

Healthy HIV-negative adults with no recently reported acute infections or vaccinations were included as donors. Only Caucasian adults living in Nashville, Tennessee, USA were represented among the donors. CD4+ T cells were enriched by magnetic negative selection, after which naive cells were positively selected on CD45RA and the negative fraction was taken as the memory subset. Blood was collected by leukapheresis, and PBMCs were isolated by Ficoll-Histopaque density gradient centrifugation and then cryopreserved in liquid nitrogen vapor phase. Analytical flow cytometry was used to check the purity and quantity of every magnetically sorted T cell population. Genomic DNA was isolated from each sorted fraction and quantified by UV absorbance on a Nanodrop 2000c. This clone was seen more than once but under ten times. No cognate antigen has been identified for it. No per-base quality is available; no much larger clone lies one base away.

Per the germline V gene, SNHLY is the CDR1 and FYNNEI is the CDR2. Spanning cysteine to phenylalanine, the CDR3 consists of 15 amino acids. The retained sequence is limited to the CDR3, 45 bases, with the frame set at the first base. Here V drops 6 bases and J drops 5 bases, and the junction holds 4 bases not matched to any gene. Using the deep immunoSEQ assay, multiplex PCR amplified TCR CDR3 regions from genomic DNA. For each cell subset, the extracted genomic DNA was distributed evenly across all wells of several immunoSEQ 96-well plates, and each plate served as one replicate. For sorted subsets, roughly 200 ng genomic DNA, equal to some 28,000 T cell genomes, was loaded into each replicate PCR. Purified libraries were measured with a Qubit 3.0 fluorometer, size-checked on a Bioanalyzer 2100, and measured again with the KAPA Library Quantification kit. Every immunoSEQ 96-well plate was sequenced on a dedicated single-read 150-cycle Illumina NextSeq 550 flow cell. Regarding the original processing steps: The immunoSEQ output contained only junctional sequences without quality scores, so filtering could not match that applied to full-length reads. Sequences were annotated with PyIR, a Python wrapper for IgBLAST v1.9, using IMGT germline references to assign V/J genes and CDR3. Reads were removed for weak V/J assignments (E-value above 1e-6), missing CDR3, stop codons, out-of-frame junctions, or ambiguous translated residues. V3J clonotypes were defined by identical inferred V gene, J gene, and CDR3 amino acid sequence. Percentage overlap between repertoires was calculated by dividing the number of shared unique clonotypes by the size of the smaller repertoire. RTK rarefaction, the Chao1 estimator, and Recon v2.1 estimates of unobserved clonotypes were used to assess repertoire richness. OLGA was used to compute generation probabilities for all TCRbeta clonotypes that the gDNA method yielded from four donors. TCRdb retrieved this table from immuneACCESS and kept in-frame rearrangements only. Not all clones are present; in checked studies, unresolved V genes account for under half, and no reason is known for the remainder. The D gene and trimming were derived from the DNA, and the V and J assignments and clone size from that table. This sample lists about 1.1 million clones; about 80% were detected once. The ten largest clones capture about 0.94% of the sample.

The V and J segments used are TRBV2 and TRBJ2-2; TRBD1 matches 12 bases in the middle. The TCR was taken from a man aged 18 to 29 in good health. Some clones in this sample may be carry-over from other donors' samples. Sequences were obtained from memory CD4+ T cells from PBMCs. According to the study, the label for this sample's cell subset or site signals: CD45RA-negative fraction. The nucleotide sequence reads as follows: TGTGCCAGCAGGGGGACAGGGGGCAGGACCGGGGAGCTGTTTTTT. Its protein reads: CASRGTGGRTGELFF. Beyond the CDR3, the reference TRBV2 and TRBJ2-2 genes provide the residues; the full variable domain reads: EPEVTQTPSHQVTQMGQEVILRCVPISNHLYFYWYRQILGQKVEFLVSFYNNEISEKSEIFDDQFSVERPDGSNFTLKIRSTKLEDSAMYFCASRGTGGRTGELFFGEGSRLTVL.